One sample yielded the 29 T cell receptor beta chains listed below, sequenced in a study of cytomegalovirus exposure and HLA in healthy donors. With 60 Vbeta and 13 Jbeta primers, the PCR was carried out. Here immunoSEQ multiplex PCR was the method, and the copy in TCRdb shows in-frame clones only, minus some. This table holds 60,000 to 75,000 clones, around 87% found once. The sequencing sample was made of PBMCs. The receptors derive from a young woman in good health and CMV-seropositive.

The CDR3 sequence is CASSLPPGYEQYF. CDR3 sequence (DNA): TGTGCCAGCAGCTTGCCCCCCGGCTACGAGCAGTACTTC. This chain connects TRBV5-4 to TRBJ2-7, with D unresolved. This CDR3 contains 13 residues. Germline V gene lookup returns CDR1 SGHNT and CDR2 YYREEE (reference sequence). The V end was cut by 1 base, the J end by 3 bases, with 8 bases between.

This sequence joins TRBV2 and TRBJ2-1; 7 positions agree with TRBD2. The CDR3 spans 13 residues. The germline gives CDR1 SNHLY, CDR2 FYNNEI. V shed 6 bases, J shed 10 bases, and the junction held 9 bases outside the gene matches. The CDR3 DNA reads TGTGCCAGCAGGCGGGAGAAGCCTCTGGAGCAGTTCTTC. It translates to CASRREKPLEQFF.

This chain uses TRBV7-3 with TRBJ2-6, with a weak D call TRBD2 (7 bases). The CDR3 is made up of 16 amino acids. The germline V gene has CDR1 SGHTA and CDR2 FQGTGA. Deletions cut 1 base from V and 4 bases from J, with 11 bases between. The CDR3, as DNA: TGTGCCAGCAGCTTAATTGCGGGGGCCGGGGCCAACGTCCTGACTTTC. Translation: CASSLIAGAGANVLTF.

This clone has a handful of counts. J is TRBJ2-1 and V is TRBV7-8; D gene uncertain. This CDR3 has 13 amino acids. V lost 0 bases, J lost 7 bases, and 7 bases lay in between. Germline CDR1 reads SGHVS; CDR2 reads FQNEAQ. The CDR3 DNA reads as TGTGCCAGCAGCTTAGCATTTCAGAATGAGCAGTTCTTC. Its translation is CASSLAFQNEQFF. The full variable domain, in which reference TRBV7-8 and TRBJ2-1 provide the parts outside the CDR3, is GAGVSQSPRYKVAKRGQDVALRCDPISGHVSLFWYQQALGQGPEFLTYFQNEAQLDKSGLPSDRFFAERPEGSVSTLKIQRTQQEDSAVYLCASSLAFQNEQFFGPGTRLTVL.

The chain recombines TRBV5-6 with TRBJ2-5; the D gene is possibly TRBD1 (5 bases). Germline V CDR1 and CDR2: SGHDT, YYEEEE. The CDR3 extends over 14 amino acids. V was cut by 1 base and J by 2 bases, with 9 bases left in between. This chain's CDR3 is CASSLFDRQETQYF. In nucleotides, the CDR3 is TGTGCCAGCAGCTTGTTTGACAGACAAGAGACCCAGTACTTC. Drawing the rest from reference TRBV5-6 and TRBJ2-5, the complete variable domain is DAGVTQSPTHLIKTRGQQVTLRCSPKSGHDTVSWYQQALGQGPQFIFQYYEEEERQRGNFPDRFSGHQFPNYSSELNVNALLLGDSALYLCASSLFDRQETQYFGPGTRLLVL.

The CDR3 loop is CASSSRQGTPQHF. DNA for the CDR3: TGTGCCAGCAGCTCGCGACAGGGTACGCCCCAGCATTTT. The chain uses TRBV7-2 and TRBJ1-5; 7 nucleotides agree with TRBD1. This CDR3 has 13 amino acids. V lost 4 bases and J lost 9; bases outside the gene matches: 6. CDR1 is SGHTA and CDR2 is FQGNSA in the germline V gene.

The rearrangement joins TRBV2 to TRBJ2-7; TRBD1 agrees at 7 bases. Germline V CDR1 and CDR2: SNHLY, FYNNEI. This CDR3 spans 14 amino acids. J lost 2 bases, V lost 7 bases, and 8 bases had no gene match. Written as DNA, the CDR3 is TGTGCCAGCAATATGGACAGGTCCACCTACGAGCAGTACTTC. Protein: CASNMDRSTYEQYF.

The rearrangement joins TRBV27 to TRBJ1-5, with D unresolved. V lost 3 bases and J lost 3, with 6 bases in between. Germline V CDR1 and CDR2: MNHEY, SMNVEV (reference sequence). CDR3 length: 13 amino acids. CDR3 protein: CASSLALNQPQHF. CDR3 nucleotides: TGTGCCAGCAGTTTGGCCCTCAATCAGCCCCAGCATTTT.

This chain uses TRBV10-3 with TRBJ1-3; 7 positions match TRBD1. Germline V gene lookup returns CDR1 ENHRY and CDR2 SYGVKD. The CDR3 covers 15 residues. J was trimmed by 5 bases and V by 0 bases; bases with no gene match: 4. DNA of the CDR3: TGTGCCATCAGTGAGTCCGGGACAGAAAGAAACACCATATATTTT. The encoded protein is CAISESGTERNTIYF.

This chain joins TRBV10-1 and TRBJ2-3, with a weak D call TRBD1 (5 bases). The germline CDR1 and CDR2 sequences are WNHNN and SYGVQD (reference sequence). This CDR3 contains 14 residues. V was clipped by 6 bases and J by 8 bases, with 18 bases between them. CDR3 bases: TGCGCCAGCAGACCTGACAGTCCTTCGGGTACGCAGTATTTT. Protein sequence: CASRPDSPSGTQYF.

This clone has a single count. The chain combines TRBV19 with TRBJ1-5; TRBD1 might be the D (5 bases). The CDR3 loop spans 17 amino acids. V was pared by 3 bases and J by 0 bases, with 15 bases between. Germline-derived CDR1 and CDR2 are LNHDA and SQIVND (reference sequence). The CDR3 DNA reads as TGTGCCAGTAGTATGCAACCGACAGCGTATAGCAATCAGCCCCAGCATTTT. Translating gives CASSMQPTAYSNQPQHF.

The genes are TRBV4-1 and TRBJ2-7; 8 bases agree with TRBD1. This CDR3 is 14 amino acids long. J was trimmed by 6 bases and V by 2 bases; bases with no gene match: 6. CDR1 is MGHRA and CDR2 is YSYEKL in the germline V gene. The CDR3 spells CASSQSQGASEQYF. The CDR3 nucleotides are TGCGCCAGCAGCCAATCCCAGGGGGCGAGCGAGCAGTACTTC.

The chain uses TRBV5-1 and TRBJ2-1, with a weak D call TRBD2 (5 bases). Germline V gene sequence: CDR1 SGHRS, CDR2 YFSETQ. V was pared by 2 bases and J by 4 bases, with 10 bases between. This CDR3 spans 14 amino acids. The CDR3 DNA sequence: TGCGCCAGCAGCTTAGAAACTAGATACAATGAGCAGTTCTTC. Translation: CASSLETRYNEQFF.

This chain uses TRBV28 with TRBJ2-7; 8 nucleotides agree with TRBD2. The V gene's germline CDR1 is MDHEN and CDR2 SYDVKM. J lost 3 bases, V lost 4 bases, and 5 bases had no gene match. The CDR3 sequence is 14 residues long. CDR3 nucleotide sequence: TGTGCCAGCAGTTACCGCGGGAGGCGCTACGAGCAGTACTTC. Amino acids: CASSYRGRRYEQYF.

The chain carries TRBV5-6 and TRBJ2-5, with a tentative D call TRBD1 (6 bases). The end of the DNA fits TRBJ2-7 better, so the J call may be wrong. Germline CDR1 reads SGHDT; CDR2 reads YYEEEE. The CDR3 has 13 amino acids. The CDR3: CASSLGGGYEQYF. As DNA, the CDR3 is TGTGCCAGCAGCTTGGGAGGGGGCTACGAGCAGTACTTC.

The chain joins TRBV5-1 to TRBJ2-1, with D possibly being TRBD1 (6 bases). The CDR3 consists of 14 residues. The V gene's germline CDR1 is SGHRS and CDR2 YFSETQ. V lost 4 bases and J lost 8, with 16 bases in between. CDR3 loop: CASSIDTGNDEQFF. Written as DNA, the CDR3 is TGCGCCAGCAGCATCGACACAGGGAACGATGAGCAGTTCTTC.

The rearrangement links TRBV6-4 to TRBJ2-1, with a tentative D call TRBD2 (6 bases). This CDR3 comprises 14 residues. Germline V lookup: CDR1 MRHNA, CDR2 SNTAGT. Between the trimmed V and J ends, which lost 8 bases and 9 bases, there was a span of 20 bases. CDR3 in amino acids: CASSSVGRRGEQFF. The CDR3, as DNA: TGTGCCAGCTCCAGCGTGGGACGGCGGGGTGAGCAGTTCTTC.

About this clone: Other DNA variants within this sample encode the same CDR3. CDR3: CASSLVSSYNEQFF. CDR3 bases: TGTGCCAGCAGCTTGGTTAGCTCCTACAATGAGCAGTTCTTC. This sequence joins TRBV5-4 and TRBJ2-1; D is undetermined. V lost 0 bases and J 0 bases, leaving 4 bases between the germline ends. CDR3 size: 14 residues. Germline-derived CDR1 and CDR2 are SGHNT and YYREEE (reference sequence).

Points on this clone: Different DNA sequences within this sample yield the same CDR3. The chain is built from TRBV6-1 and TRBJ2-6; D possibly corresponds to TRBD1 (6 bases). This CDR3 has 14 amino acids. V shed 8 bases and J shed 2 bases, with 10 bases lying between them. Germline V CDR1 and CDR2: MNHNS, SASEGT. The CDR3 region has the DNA TGTGCCAGCTCTGGGGGCGCTGGGGCCAACGTCCTGACTTTC. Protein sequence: CASSGGAGANVLTF.

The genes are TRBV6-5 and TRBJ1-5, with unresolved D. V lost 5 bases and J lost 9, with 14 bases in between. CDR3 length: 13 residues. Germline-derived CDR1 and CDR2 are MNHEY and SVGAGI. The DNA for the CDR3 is TGTGCCAGCAGTGAAGATCAGGATGTGCCCCAGCATTTT. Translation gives CASSEDQDVPQHF.

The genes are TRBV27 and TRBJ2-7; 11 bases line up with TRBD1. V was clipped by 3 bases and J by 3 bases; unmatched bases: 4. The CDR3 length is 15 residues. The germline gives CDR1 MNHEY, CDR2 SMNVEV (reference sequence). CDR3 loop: CASSLGTGGYYEQYF. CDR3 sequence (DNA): TGTGCCAGCAGTTTGGGGACAGGGGGATACTACGAGCAGTACTTC.

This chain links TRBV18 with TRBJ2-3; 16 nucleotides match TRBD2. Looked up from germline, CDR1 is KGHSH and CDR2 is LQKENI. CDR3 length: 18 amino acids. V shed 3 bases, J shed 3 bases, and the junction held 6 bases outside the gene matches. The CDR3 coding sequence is TGTGCCAGCTCACCCCCCGGGACTAGCGGGAGGGGAACAGATACGCAGTATTTT. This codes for CASSPPGTSGRGTDTQYF.

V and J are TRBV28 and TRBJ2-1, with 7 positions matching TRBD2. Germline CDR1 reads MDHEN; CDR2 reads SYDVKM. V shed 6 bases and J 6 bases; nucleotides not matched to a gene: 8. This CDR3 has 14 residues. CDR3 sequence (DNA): TGTGCCAGCAGCCCAGCGGGAACGGGCAATGAGCAGTTCTTC. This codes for CASSPAGTGNEQFF.

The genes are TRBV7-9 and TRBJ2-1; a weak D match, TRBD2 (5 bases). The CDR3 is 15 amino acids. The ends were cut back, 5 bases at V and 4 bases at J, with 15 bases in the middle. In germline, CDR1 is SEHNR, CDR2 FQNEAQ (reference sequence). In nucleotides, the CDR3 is TGTGCCAGCAGCCCTGTCGTAACTAGATACAATGAGCAGTTCTTC. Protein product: CASSPVVTRYNEQFF.

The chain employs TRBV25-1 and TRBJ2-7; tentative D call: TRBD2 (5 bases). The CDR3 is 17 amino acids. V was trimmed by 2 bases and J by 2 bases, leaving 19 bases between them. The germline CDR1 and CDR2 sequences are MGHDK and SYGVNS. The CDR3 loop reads CASSETRRDRLTYEQYF. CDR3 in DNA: TGTGCCAGCAGTGAAACACGACGGGATCGGTTGACCTACGAGCAGTACTTC.

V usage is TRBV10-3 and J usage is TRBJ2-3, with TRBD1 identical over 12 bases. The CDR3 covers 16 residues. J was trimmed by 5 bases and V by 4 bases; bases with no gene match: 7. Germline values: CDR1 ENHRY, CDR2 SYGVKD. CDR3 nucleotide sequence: TGTGCCATCAGTGGGAGGGACAGGGGGCTGGGAGATACGCAGTATTTT. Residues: CAISGRDRGLGDTQYF.

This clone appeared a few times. CDR3 region: CASTPRTGYDQPQHF. The CDR3 DNA follows: TGTGCCAGCACCCCACGAACGGGGTACGATCAGCCCCAGCATTTT. The rearrangement links TRBV6-1 to TRBJ1-5, with D unresolved. Germline V lookup: CDR1 MNHNS, CDR2 SASEGT. This CDR3 contains 15 residues. V was pared by 7 bases and J by 5 bases, with 18 bases between.

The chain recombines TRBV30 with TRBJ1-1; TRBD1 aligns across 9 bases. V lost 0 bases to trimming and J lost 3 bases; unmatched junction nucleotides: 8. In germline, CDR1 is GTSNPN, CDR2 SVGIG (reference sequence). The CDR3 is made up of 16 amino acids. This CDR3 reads CAWSVRVQGAYTEAFF. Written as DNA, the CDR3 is TGTGCCTGGAGTGTACGAGTACAGGGGGCGTACACTGAAGCTTTCTTT.

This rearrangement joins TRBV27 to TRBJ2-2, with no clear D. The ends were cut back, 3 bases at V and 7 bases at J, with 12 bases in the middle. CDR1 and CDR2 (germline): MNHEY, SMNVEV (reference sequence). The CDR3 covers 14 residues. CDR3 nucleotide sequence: TGTGCCAGCAGTTTTACAAGCGTCGGCGGGGAGCTGTTTTTT. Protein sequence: CASSFTSVGGELFF.